Given below is one T cell receptor (beta chain) in context. The data are from a study of immune characterization of retroperitoneal liposarcoma. TCRdb passed the PCR reads through MiXCR, listing each CDR3 protein once. The table shows about 12,000 distinct CDR3 sequences, with roughly 30% occurring only once. This CDR3 is built from 15 residues. Per the germline V gene, CDR1 is MNHNS and CDR2 is SASEGT. V was clipped by 0 bases and J by 5 bases, with 13 bases between them. The sample consisted of tumor tissue. V is TRBV6-1 and J is TRBJ1-2; no reliable D call. The sequence derives from a female donor with retroperitoneal liposarcoma. CDR3 region: CASSEALESLYGYTF. CDR3 DNA: TGTGCCAGCAGTGAAGCGCTTGAGTCCTTATATGGCTACACCTTC.